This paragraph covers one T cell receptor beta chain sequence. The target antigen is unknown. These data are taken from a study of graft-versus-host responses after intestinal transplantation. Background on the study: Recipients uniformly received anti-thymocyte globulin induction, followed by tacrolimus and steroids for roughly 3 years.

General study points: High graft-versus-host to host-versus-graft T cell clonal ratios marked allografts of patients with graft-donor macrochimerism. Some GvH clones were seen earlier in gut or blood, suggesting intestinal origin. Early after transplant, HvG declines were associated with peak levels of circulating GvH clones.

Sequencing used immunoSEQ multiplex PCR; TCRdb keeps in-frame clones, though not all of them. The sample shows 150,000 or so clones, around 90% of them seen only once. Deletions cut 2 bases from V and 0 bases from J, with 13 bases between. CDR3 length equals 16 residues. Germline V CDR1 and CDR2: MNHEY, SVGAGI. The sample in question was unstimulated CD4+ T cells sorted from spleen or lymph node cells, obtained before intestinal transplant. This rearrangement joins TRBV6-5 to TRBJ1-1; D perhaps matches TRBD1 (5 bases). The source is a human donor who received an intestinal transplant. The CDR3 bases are TGTGCCAGCAGTTACCGGCCAGGGCCATTGAACACTGAAGCTTTCTTT. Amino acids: CASSYRPGPLNTEAFF.